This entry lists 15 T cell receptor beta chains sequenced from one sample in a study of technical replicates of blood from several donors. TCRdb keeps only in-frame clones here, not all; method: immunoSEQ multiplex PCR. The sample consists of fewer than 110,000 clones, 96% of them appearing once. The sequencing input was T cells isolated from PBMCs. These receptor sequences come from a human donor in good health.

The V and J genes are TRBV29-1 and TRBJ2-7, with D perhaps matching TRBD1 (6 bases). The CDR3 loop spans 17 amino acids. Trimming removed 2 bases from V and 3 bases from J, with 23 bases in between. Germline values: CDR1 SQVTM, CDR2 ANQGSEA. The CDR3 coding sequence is TGCAGCGTTGAACTGGGGGCGGAGGTGAAGAGCGGCTACGAGCAGTACTTC. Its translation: CSVELGAEVKSGYEQYF.

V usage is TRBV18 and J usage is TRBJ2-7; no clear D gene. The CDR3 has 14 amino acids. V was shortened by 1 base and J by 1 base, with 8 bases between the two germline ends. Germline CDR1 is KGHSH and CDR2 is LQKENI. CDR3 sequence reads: CASSPHPGSYEQYF. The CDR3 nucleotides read TGTGCCAGCTCACCACACCCAGGTTCCTACGAGCAGTACTTC.

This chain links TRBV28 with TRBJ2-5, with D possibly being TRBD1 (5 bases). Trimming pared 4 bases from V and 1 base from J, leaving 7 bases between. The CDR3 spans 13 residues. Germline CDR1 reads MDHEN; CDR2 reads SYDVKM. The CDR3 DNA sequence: TGTGCCAGCAGTTGGGGCAGCCAAGAGACCCAGTACTTC. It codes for CASSWGSQETQYF.

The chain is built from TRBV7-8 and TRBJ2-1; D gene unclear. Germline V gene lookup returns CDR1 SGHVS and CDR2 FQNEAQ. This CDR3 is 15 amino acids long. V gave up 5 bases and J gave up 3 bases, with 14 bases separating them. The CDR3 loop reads CASSPRTVHYNEQFF. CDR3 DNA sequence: TGTGCCAGCAGCCCCCGTACGGTCCACTACAATGAGCAGTTCTTC.

For the CDR3, the DNA is TGTGCCAGCAGTAAATTAGTGGGAGGGACCTACGAGCAGTACTTC. Amino acid sequence: CASSKLVGGTYEQYF. V gene TRBV6-5 combines with J gene TRBJ2-7, with 7 bases matching TRBD2. Looked up from germline, CDR1 is MNHEY and CDR2 is SVGAGI. CDR3 length equals 15 residues. V dropped 5 bases and J dropped 2; count of bases not matched to a gene: 9.

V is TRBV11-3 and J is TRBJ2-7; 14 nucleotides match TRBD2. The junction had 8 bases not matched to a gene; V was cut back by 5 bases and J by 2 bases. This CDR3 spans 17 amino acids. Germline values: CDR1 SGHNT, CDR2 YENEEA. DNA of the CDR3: TGTGCCAGCAGCCAGCGGACTAGCGGGGGGCTTCCCTACGAGCAGTACTTC. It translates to CASSQRTSGGLPYEQYF.

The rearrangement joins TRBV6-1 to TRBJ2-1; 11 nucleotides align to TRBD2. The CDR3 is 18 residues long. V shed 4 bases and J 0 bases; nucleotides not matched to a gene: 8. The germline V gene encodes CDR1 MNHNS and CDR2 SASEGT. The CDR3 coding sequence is TGTGCCAGCAGTGTTTCGCTAGCGGGGGGACGCTCCTACAATGAGCAGTTCTTC. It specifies CASSVSLAGGRSYNEQFF.

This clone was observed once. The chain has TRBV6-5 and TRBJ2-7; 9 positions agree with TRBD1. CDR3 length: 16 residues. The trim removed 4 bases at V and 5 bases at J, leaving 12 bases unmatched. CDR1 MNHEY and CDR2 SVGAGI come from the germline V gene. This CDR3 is CASSLLPGQGTHEQYF. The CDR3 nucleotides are TGTGCCAGCAGTTTACTACCGGGACAGGGTACCCACGAGCAGTACTTC.

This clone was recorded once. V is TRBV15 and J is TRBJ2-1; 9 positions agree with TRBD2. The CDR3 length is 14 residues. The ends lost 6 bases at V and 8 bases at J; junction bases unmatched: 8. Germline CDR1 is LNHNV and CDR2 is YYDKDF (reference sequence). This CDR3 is CATRPGLAGDEQFF. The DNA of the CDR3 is TGTGCCACCAGACCGGGACTAGCAGGCGATGAGCAGTTCTTC. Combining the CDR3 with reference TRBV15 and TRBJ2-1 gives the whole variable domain DAMVIQNPRYQVTQFGKPVTLSCSQTLNHNVMYWYQQKSSQAPKLLFHYYDKDFNNEADTPDNFQSRRPNTSFCFLDIRSPGLGDTAMYLCATRPGLAGDEQFFGPGTRLTVL.

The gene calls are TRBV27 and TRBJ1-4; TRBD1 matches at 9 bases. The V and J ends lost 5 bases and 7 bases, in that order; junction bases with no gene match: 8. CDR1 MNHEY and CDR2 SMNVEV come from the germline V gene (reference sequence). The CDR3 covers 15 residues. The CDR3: CASSNRGQGGEKLFF. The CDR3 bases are TGTGCCAGCAGTAACAGGGGGCAAGGGGGTGAAAAACTGTTTTTT.

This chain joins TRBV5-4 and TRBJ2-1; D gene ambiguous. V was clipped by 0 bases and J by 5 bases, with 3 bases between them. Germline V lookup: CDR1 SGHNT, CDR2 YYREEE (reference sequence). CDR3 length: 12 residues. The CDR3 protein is CASSLVNNEQFF. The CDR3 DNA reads TGTGCCAGCAGCTTGGTCAACAATGAGCAGTTCTTC.

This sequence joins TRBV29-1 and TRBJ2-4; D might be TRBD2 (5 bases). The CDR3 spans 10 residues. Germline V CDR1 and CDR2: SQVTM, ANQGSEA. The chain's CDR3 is CRYREGGLYF. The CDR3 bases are TGCAGGTACCGCGAGGGTGGTTTGTACTTC.

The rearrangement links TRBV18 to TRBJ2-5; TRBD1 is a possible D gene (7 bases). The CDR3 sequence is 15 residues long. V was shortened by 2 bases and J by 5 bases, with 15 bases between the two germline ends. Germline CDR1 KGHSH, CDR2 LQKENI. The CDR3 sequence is CASSPSRGEEETQYF. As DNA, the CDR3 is TGTGCCAGCTCACCAAGCAGGGGGGAGGAGGAGACCCAGTACTTC. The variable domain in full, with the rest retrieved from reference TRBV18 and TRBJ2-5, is NAGVMQNPRHLVRRRGQEARLRCSPMKGHSHVYWYRQLPEEGLKFMVYLQKENIIDESGMPKERFSAEFPKEGPSILRIQQVVRGDSAAYFCASSPSRGEEETQYFGPGTRLLVL.

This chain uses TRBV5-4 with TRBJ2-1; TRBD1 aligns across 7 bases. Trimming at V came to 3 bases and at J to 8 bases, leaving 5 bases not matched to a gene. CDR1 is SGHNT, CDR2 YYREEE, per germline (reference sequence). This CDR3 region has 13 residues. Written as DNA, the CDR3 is TGTGCCAGCAGCTACCGACAGGGTCATGAGCAGTTCTTC. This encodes CASSYRQGHEQFF.

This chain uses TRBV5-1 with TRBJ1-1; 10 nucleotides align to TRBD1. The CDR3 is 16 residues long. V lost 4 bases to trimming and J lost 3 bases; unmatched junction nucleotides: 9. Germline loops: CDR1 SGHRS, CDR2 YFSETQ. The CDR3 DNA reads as TGCGCCAGCAGCGCCCCAGTGACAGGGGGCTACACTGAAGCTTTCTTT. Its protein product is CASSAPVTGGYTEAFF.